The entry below describes one T cell receptor beta chain. The germline V gene encodes CDR1 SGHTA and CDR2 FQGNSA. V shed 4 bases, J shed 4 bases, and the junction held 6 bases outside the gene matches. CDR3 length: 15 residues. The data are from a study of blood T cell repertoires in COVID-19. Overall study: The origin of the acute and convalescent COVID-19 samples was the United States, Italy and Spain.

Clones were read by immunoSEQ multiplex PCR, and TCRdb kept only the in-frame ones, dropping some. The sample shows 410,000 or so clones, 89% of them seen only once. This sequence was found in a woman aged 35 to 49 with COVID-19, enrolled during active disease. The V and J genes are TRBV7-2 and TRBJ2-3; 9 bases are shared with TRBD1. Sequencing input: peripheral blood. The CDR3 spells CASSSGTGYADTQYF. Written as DNA, the CDR3 is TGTGCCAGCAGCTCCGGGACAGGGTATGCAGATACGCAGTATTTT.